This TCR beta chain emerged from a study of cytotoxic CD8 clonotypes in ibrutinib-treated CLL. Some clones are missing from TCRdb's copy, which holds only in-frame ones; the method was immunoSEQ multiplex PCR. The sample holds 100,000 or so clones; more than 55% are singletons and the top ten take about 40%. Sequencing was performed on PBMCs, taken after 24 months of ibrutinib treatment. This sequence was found in a human donor with chronic lymphocytic leukemia.

This chain's CDR3 is CASSQRRLAGVETQYF. CDR3 sequence (DNA): TGTGCCAGCAGCCAGCGCCGACTAGCGGGGGTAGAGACCCAGTACTTC. The gene calls are TRBV4-2 and TRBJ2-5; TRBD2 aligns across 12 bases. Germline CDR1 and CDR2: LGHNA and YNFKEQ. The V gene end was trimmed by 3 bases and the J gene end by 4 bases; junction bases not matched to a gene: 6. CDR3 size: 16 residues.